The 28 T cell receptor beta chains below all came from one sample that was sequenced in a study of blood T cell repertoires in COVID-19. The assay was immunoSEQ multiplex PCR, and TCRdb's table has in-frame clones only and misses some. The sample carries about 160,000 clones, 84% recorded once. Sequenced material: peripheral blood. The receptors derive from a man aged 18 to 29 with active or convalescent COVID-19.

This chain connects TRBV2 to TRBJ2-3; D may be TRBD2 (6 bases). Per germline, CDR1 SNHLY and CDR2 FYNNEI. The CDR3 spans 14 residues. The V gene lost 7 bases and the J gene lost 4 bases, with 15 bases spanning the gap. The chain's CDR3 is CASKGSSGADTQYF. CDR3 nucleotides: TGTGCCAGCAAGGGGTCGTCGGGAGCAGATACGCAGTATTTT.

This chain links TRBV28 with TRBJ1-3; D call uncertain. The V end was cut by 10 bases, the J end by 4 bases, with 23 bases between. Per the germline V gene, CDR1 is MDHEN and CDR2 is SYDVKM. The CDR3 runs 16 residues. This CDR3 is CATFDTNLAGGNTIYF. The CDR3 DNA is TGTGCCACCTTTGACACGAACCTGGCCGGAGGAAACACCATATATTTT.

The genes are TRBV19 and TRBJ2-7; 9 bases are a match to TRBD1. The V gene's germline CDR1 is LNHDA and CDR2 SQIVND (reference sequence). The CDR3 runs 17 residues. Germline trimming cut 4 bases from V and 0 bases from J; bases unmatched to any gene: 10. The DNA for the CDR3 is TGTGCCAGTAGTAAACCCTGGGGACAGGGAAGCTCCTACGAGCAGTACTTC. It translates to CASSKPWGQGSSYEQYF.

The chain recombines TRBV15 with TRBJ2-3; TRBD2 matches 11 bases. The CDR3 covers 17 residues. Trimming cost V 0 bases and J 7 bases; bases outside gene matches: 9. The V gene's germline CDR1 is LNHNV and CDR2 YYDKDF (reference sequence). The CDR3 DNA reads TGTGCCACCAGCAGAGATGTAACTAGCGGGAGTTCGAATACGCAGTATTTT. As protein: CATSRDVTSGSSNTQYF.

This rearrangement joins TRBV3-1 (or the pseudogene TRBV3-2) to TRBJ2-5; 8 bases are shared with TRBD1. V trimming: 4 bases; J trimming: 4 bases; junction bases outside the gene matches: 8. The CDR3 is 15 amino acids. The germline CDR1 and CDR2 sequences are LGHDT and YNNKEL (reference sequence). The CDR3 protein is CASSPAGTGRETQYF. Written as DNA, the CDR3 is TGTGCCAGCAGCCCCGCCGGGACAGGACGAGAGACCCAGTACTTC.

V and J are TRBV2 and TRBJ2-7; TRBD1 agrees at 9 bases. The CDR3 is made up of 15 amino acids. The germline V gene has CDR1 SNHLY and CDR2 FYNNEI. The J segment lost 3 bases and the V segment lost 6 bases, leaving 9 bases of the junction unmatched. CDR3 nucleotides: TGTGCCAGCAGGGTGGGACAGGGTGTTTTCTACGAGCAGTACTTC. It encodes CASRVGQGVFYEQYF.

V and J are TRBV7-9 and TRBJ2-7; 10 bases fit TRBD2. V lost 5 bases to trimming and J lost 9 bases; unmatched junction nucleotides: 10. The germline V gene has CDR1 SEHNR and CDR2 FQNEAQ (reference sequence). The CDR3 runs 14 residues. The CDR3: CASSPTSGTKGQYF. The DNA for the CDR3 is TGTGCCAGCAGCCCTACTAGCGGGACCAAAGGGCAGTACTTC.

The chain employs TRBV2 and TRBJ2-7, with 8 bases matching TRBD1. The length of the CDR3 is 16 residues. Trimming took 3 bases from V and 2 from J; bases not matched to a gene: 9. Germline V lookup: CDR1 SNHLY, CDR2 FYNNEI. DNA of the CDR3: TGTGCCAGCAGTGAGCTCAGGGACAGGCCAACCTACGAGCAGTACTTC. It specifies CASSELRDRPTYEQYF.

J is TRBJ2-2 and V is TRBV28; 7 positions agree with TRBD1. The CDR3 has 17 residues. CDR1 is MDHEN and CDR2 is SYDVKM in the germline V gene. Trimming removed 6 bases from V and 0 bases from J; junction bases left unmatched: 10. The CDR3 bases are TGTGCCAGCAGCCGACCAAGGGACAGACCGAACACCGGGGAGCTGTTTTTT. This codes for CASSRPRDRPNTGELFF.

The rearrangement uses TRBV7-2 and TRBJ2-7, with a possible D match to TRBD2 (5 bases). Trimming removed 0 bases at V and 2 bases at J, with 5 bases between. Germline values: CDR1 SGHTA, CDR2 FQGNSA. CDR3 length: 13 amino acids. The CDR3 spells CASSLAGAYEQYF. The CDR3, as DNA: TGTGCCAGCAGCTTAGCGGGAGCCTACGAGCAGTACTTC.

The chain joins TRBV9 to TRBJ2-1; 7 nucleotides align to TRBD2. CDR1 is SGDLS and CDR2 is YYNGEE in the germline V gene. Trimming at V came to 3 bases and at J to 8 bases, leaving 8 bases not matched to a gene. The length of the CDR3 is 14 residues. Written as DNA, the CDR3 is TGTGCCAGCAGCGAGAGGAGTCTAGCGGATGAGCAGTTCTTC. Translating gives CASSERSLADEQFF. The variable domain in full, completed from reference TRBV9 and TRBJ2-1, reads DSGVTQTPKHLITATGQRVTLRCSPRSGDLSVYWYQQSLDQGLQFLIQYYNGEERAKGNILERFSAQQFPDLHSELNLSSLELGDSALYFCASSERSLADEQFFGPGTRLTVL.

The J gene is TRBJ2-1, the V gene TRBV28, with TRBD1 identical over 9 bases. From germline, CDR1 is MDHEN and CDR2 SYDVKM. The V segment lost 5 bases and the J segment 6 bases; nucleotides outside the gene matches: 8. The CDR3 runs 15 residues. Written as DNA, the CDR3 is TGTGCCAGCAGTCCACCCGGGACAGGGATCAATGAGCAGTTCTTC. Protein product: CASSPPGTGINEQFF.

This chain uses TRBV27 with TRBJ2-7, with 10 bases aligning to TRBD2. Per the germline V gene, CDR1 is MNHEY and CDR2 is SMNVEV (reference sequence). V lost 2 bases and J lost 0; bases outside the gene matches: 7. The length of the CDR3 is 17 residues. In DNA, the CDR3 is TGTGCCAGCAGTTTAATAGGAACTAGCGGGGCCTCCTACGAGCAGTACTTC. Translation: CASSLIGTSGASYEQYF.

This clone was picked up a small number of times. This chain connects TRBV5-6 to TRBJ2-3; TRBD2 agrees at 9 bases. The CDR3 has 18 residues. The J segment lost 0 bases and the V segment lost 0 bases, leaving 8 bases of the junction unmatched. Germline CDR1 reads SGHDT; CDR2 reads YYEEEE. CDR3 DNA: TGTGCCAGCAGCTTGGCTGGGCGGGGGGGCCTTAGCACAGATACGCAGTATTTT. Translating gives CASSLAGRGGLSTDTQYF.

This sequence joins TRBV19 and TRBJ1-5; no reliable D call. Germline V CDR1 and CDR2: LNHDA, SQIVND (reference sequence). V lost 3 bases and J lost 5, with 5 bases in between. This CDR3 comprises 12 residues. CDR3: CASSMRDQPQHF. The CDR3 region has the DNA TGTGCCAGTAGTATGAGGGATCAGCCCCAGCATTTT. The whole variable domain, remainder taken from reference TRBV19 and TRBJ1-5, is DGGITQSPKYLFRKEGQNVTLSCEQNLNHDAMYWYRQDPGQGLRLIYYSQIVNDFQKGDIAEGYSVSREKKESFPLTVTSAQKNPTAFYLCASSMRDQPQHFGDGTRLSIL.

Points on this clone: Other DNA sequences in this sample translate to the same CDR3. The genes are TRBV3-1 (or the pseudogene TRBV3-2) and TRBJ1-5; TRBD1 is a possible D gene (6 bases). The CDR3 extends over 15 amino acids. Deletions cut 0 bases from V and 7 bases from J, with 13 bases between. In germline, CDR1 is LGHDT, CDR2 YNNKEL (reference sequence). This CDR3 is CASSQDLTGNQPQHF. CDR3 nucleotides: TGTGCCAGCAGCCAAGATTTAACAGGGAACCAGCCCCAGCATTTT.

This sequence joins TRBV27 and TRBJ2-5, with D perhaps matching TRBD1 (5 bases). V lost 0 bases and J lost 3, with 17 bases in between. Germline assignment: CDR1 MNHEY and CDR2 SMNVEV (reference sequence). The CDR3 contains 17 residues. This chain's CDR3 is CASSLSPKYPDKETQYF. The CDR3 DNA sequence: TGTGCCAGCAGTTTATCCCCCAAATACCCGGACAAAGAGACCCAGTACTTC.

This chain connects TRBV7-2 to TRBJ2-5, with 7 bases identical to TRBD2. The CDR3 is 16 residues long. J was trimmed by 5 bases and V by 5 bases; bases with no gene match: 14. CDR1 is SGHTA, CDR2 FQGNSA, per germline. DNA for the CDR3: TGTGCCAGCAGCCCCTTGGGAGCGGGAATGAAGGAGACCCAGTACTTC. This gives the protein CASSPLGAGMKETQYF.

This chain uses TRBV7-2 with TRBJ1-1; the D gene is possibly TRBD1 (6 bases). V lost 5 bases and J 11 bases, leaving 18 bases between the germline ends. This CDR3 spans 13 amino acids. Germline V gives CDR1 SGHTA, CDR2 FQGNSA. CDR3 in DNA: TGTGCCAGCAGCCCCGTGGGGGGGCGCGCGGCTTTCTTT. Its protein product is CASSPVGGRAAFF.

The V call is TRBV4-1, the J call TRBJ1-6; D gene unclear. Germline assignment: CDR1 MGHRA and CDR2 YSYEKL. The CDR3 spans 18 residues. The V end lost 3 bases, the J end lost 14 bases, and 29 bases lay between the germline ends. CDR3 DNA sequence: TGCGCCAGCAGCCATCCCTGGAGGGTGGGCGATCGGGGTGGATCCCTCCACTTT. The encoded protein is CASSHPWRVGDRGGSLHF.

About this clone itself: Compared with germline, one end of the junction differs, possibly owing to a read error. The chain has TRBV7-2 and TRBJ1-4; TRBD1 might be the D (5 bases). The CDR3 consists of 14 residues. Germline CDR1 SGHTA, CDR2 FQGNSA. The CDR3 sequence is CASSFGGTNEKLFF. Written as DNA, the CDR3 is TGTGCCAGCAGCTTCGGGGGAACTAATGAAAAACTATTTTTT.

This chain joins TRBV30 and TRBJ2-7; D is ambiguous. CDR3 length equals 11 residues. Germline V lookup: CDR1 GTSNPN, CDR2 SVGIG (reference sequence). Trimming stripped 1 base from V and 4 bases from J, with 5 bases between. The CDR3 bases are TGTGCCTGGAGTGAACTATACGAGCAGTACTTC. Its protein product is CAWSELYEQYF.

The chain has TRBV28 and TRBJ1-6; TRBD1 might be the D (5 bases). Germline CDR1 and CDR2: MDHEN and SYDVKM. This CDR3 comprises 15 residues. Trimming took 6 bases from V and 8 from J, leaving 17 bases between them. The CDR3 region is CASSRAQGRDSPLHF. CDR3 nucleotide sequence: TGTGCCAGCAGCCGCGCTCAGGGTAGGGATTCACCCCTCCACTTT.

The rearrangement uses TRBV19 and TRBJ2-1; D might be TRBD2 (5 bases). V lost 1 base to trimming and J lost 1 base, with 11 bases between them. The CDR3 runs 16 residues. CDR1 is LNHDA and CDR2 is SQIVND in the germline V gene (reference sequence). The CDR3 region is CASSIGGSGSYNEQFF. For the CDR3, the DNA is TGTGCCAGTAGTATAGGAGGGAGTGGGTCCTACAATGAGCAGTTCTTC.

The chain is built from TRBV10-3 and TRBJ2-1; 8 positions match TRBD2. The CDR3 totals 17 residues. V lost 0 bases, J lost 2 bases, and 6 bases stayed unmatched. Germline V gene sequence: CDR1 ENHRY, CDR2 SYGVKD. CDR3 in amino acids: CAISESGGREAYNEQFF. CDR3 coding DNA: TGTGCCATCAGTGAGTCTGGCGGGCGGGAGGCCTACAATGAGCAGTTCTTC.

In DNA, the CDR3 is TGTGCCAGCAGTAGAGGGTTTTCGGGGGTTATGGGCTACACCTTC. Encoded protein: CASSRGFSGVMGYTF. The chain uses TRBV6-5 and TRBJ1-2; D possibly corresponds to TRBD1 (5 bases). V dropped 5 bases and J dropped 8 bases, with 21 bases sitting between them. The germline gives CDR1 MNHEY, CDR2 SVGAGI. CDR3 size: 15 residues.

CDR3: CASSSTSGRSNEQFF. The DNA of the CDR3 is TGTGCCAGCAGCTCGACTAGCGGGAGGAGCAATGAGCAGTTCTTC. This chain joins TRBV7-8 and TRBJ2-1, with 13 bases that match TRBD2. The CDR3 length is 15 residues. The germline V gene has CDR1 SGHVS and CDR2 FQNEAQ. After removal of 4 bases from V and 6 bases from J, the junction contained 3 bases not matched to a gene.

The gene calls are TRBV18 and TRBJ1-5, with D tentatively TRBD1 (6 bases). CDR3 length: 15 residues. Germline V gene data show CDR1 as KGHSH and CDR2 as LQKENI. The V and J ends lost 5 bases and 0 bases respectively, with 11 bases between them. The CDR3 reads CASSSGVSSNQPQHF. DNA of the CDR3: TGTGCCAGCTCATCAGGGGTCAGTAGCAATCAGCCCCAGCATTTT.